These 5 T cell receptor beta chains share one sample of origin, sequenced in a study of blood T cell repertoires in COVID-19. Some clones are missing from TCRdb's copy, which holds only in-frame ones; the method was immunoSEQ multiplex PCR. The profile covers 95,000 to 150,000 clones, with 82% appearing a single time and 3.5% to 5.5% taken by the ten largest. The specimen was peripheral blood. The receptor source for this set is a woman in her seventies with acute or convalescent COVID-19.

The V and J genes are TRBV15 and TRBJ2-7, with TRBD1 identical over 10 bases. Per germline, CDR1 LNHNV and CDR2 YYDKDF (reference sequence). V lost 5 bases and J lost 3; bases outside the gene matches: 4. CDR3 length: 14 residues. The DNA of the CDR3 is TGTGCCACCAGCGTGGGGACAGGGGTCTACGAGCAGTACTTC. Amino acid sequence: CATSVGTGVYEQYF.

The gene calls are TRBV3-1 (or the pseudogene TRBV3-2) and TRBJ1-6; TRBD1 aligns across 7 bases. Germline V gives CDR1 LGHDT, CDR2 YNNKEL (reference sequence). The CDR3 has 15 amino acids. The V and J ends lost 1 base and 6 bases, in that order; junction bases with no gene match: 3. CDR3: CASSQGQGGNSPLHF. The CDR3 region has the DNA TGTGCCAGCAGCCAAGGACAGGGAGGTAATTCACCCCTCCACTTT.

The chain combines TRBV19 with TRBJ1-1; 11 nucleotides align to TRBD1. J lost 4 bases, V lost 0 bases, and 13 bases had no gene match. CDR3 length: 19 amino acids. In germline, CDR1 is LNHDA, CDR2 SQIVND (reference sequence). The CDR3 DNA is TGTGCCAGTAGTATAGAAGGGAGCGGACAGGGGGCGCATGGCACTGAAGCTTTCTTT. It codes for CASSIEGSGQGAHGTEAFF.

This clone was recorded a few times. J is TRBJ1-3 and V is TRBV10-2; D gene ambiguous. V lost 0 bases and J 2 bases, leaving 8 bases between the germline ends. The CDR3 has 15 amino acids. Germline V gene data show CDR1 as WSHSY and CDR2 as SAAADI. CDR3 region: CASSESSTPGNTIYF. The CDR3 region has the DNA TGCGCCAGCAGTGAGTCCTCGACACCTGGAAACACCATATATTTT.

This chain links TRBV6-5 with TRBJ1-2; no reliable D call. This CDR3 has 11 amino acids. Germline loops: CDR1 MNHEY, CDR2 SVGAGI. V was trimmed by 5 bases and J by 8 bases, leaving 9 bases between them. DNA for the CDR3: TGTGCCAGCAGTACTAAATGGGGCTACACCTTC. Encoded protein: CASSTKWGYTF.